Here is one T cell receptor beta chain with its context. The target antigen is unknown. Data came from immunoSEQ multiplex PCR; TCRdb stores just in-frame clones and leaves some out. The sample has 55,000 to 70,000 clones; 80% to 90% are singletons. The record originates from a study of OX40 agonist ivuxolimab in advanced cancers. General observations from the study: Blood T cells, both CD4+ and CD8+, expanded clonally by week 6 at 0.1 to 3.0 mg/kg.

With 2 bases removed from V and 6 bases from J, the gap between germline ends came to 4 bases. The CDR3 contains 12 residues. The germline V gene has CDR1 MNHEY and CDR2 SVGAGI. The receptor was derived from an adult with an advanced solid tumor such as melanoma, head and neck, liver or kidney cancer. The chain has TRBV6-5 and TRBJ2-2; D gene unclear. The material was CD4+ or CD8+ T cells sorted from blood, obtained in a trial of the OX40 agonist ivuxolimab. The CDR3 DNA follows: TGTGCCAGCAGTTACCCTGCCGGGGAGCTGTTTTTT. Its translation is CASSYPAGELFF.